One and the same sample provided the 4 T cell receptor beta chains below, sequenced in a study of graft-versus-host responses after intestinal transplantation. The antigens of these receptors remain unknown. The assay was immunoSEQ multiplex PCR, and TCRdb's table has in-frame clones only and misses some. The data show about 90,000 clones, over 80% seen once. The input for sequencing was unstimulated CD8+ T cells sorted from spleen or lymph node cells, taken before intestinal transplant. These receptor sequences come from a human donor who received an intestinal transplant.

V and J are TRBV7-9 and TRBJ1-1, with D hard to call. This CDR3 contains 11 residues. Trimming took 5 bases from V and 6 from J, leaving 7 bases between them. The germline V gene encodes CDR1 SEHNR and CDR2 FQNEAQ (reference sequence). CDR3 sequence (DNA): TGTGCCAGCAGCGACACCTCTGAAGCTTTCTTT. Its protein product is CASSDTSEAFF.

This clone was seen just once. V and J are TRBV27 and TRBJ2-5; unclear D gene. Trimming cost V 7 bases and J 5 bases, with 11 bases left between them. The CDR3 contains 12 residues. Per the germline V gene, CDR1 is MNHEY and CDR2 is SMNVEV (reference sequence). In DNA, the CDR3 is TGTGCCAGCAAAGGGCCCTCGGAGACCCAGTACTTC. Its translation is CASKGPSETQYF.

The chain combines TRBV10-2 with TRBJ1-1; 7 bases line up with TRBD1. The J segment lost 7 bases and the V segment lost 0 bases, leaving 8 bases of the junction unmatched. The CDR3 runs to 15 residues. Germline V gene sequence: CDR1 WSHSY, CDR2 SAAADI. Written as DNA, the CDR3 is TGCGCCAGCAGTGAGTCGCCCAGGGGGTACTATGAAGCTTTCTTT. This encodes CASSESPRGYYEAFF.

The genes are TRBV12-5 and TRBJ2-3; the D call may be TRBD1 or TRBD2 (6 bases each). This CDR3 has 17 residues. From germline, CDR1 is LGHNT and CDR2 FRNRAP. V was cut by 0 bases and J by 3 bases, with 16 bases left in between. CDR3 nucleotide sequence: TGTGCTAGTGGTTTGGTCTTAGGGGGGCCGGTTACAGATACGCAGTATTTT. Residues: CASGLVLGGPVTDTQYF.